The 21 T cell receptor beta chains reported below all come from one sample, sequenced in a study of shared clonotypes between healthy human individuals. CD45RO-negative CD8 cells positively selected for CCR7 made up the naive population, which excluded terminally differentiated effector memory CD45RA+ cells. The method was immunoSEQ multiplex PCR; TCRdb's version includes in-frame clones alone and lacks a portion of them. This table holds about 1.9 million clones, 80% to 95% found once. Sequences were obtained from naive CD8+ T cells from PBMCs. The receptors originated from a man younger than 35 in good health. Some clones in this sample may be carry-over from other donors' samples.

The chain employs TRBV28 and TRBJ2-2; 7 nucleotides align to TRBD2. V trimming: 2 bases; J trimming: 1 base; junction bases outside the gene matches: 7. This CDR3 has 17 amino acids. Germline V gene data show CDR1 as MDHEN and CDR2 as SYDVKM. The CDR3 nucleotides are TGTGCCAGCAGTTTAGGTCTAGCGGAGGGGAACACCGGGGAGCTGTTTTTT. Amino acids: CASSLGLAEGNTGELFF.

V is TRBV28 and J is TRBJ2-7; D assignment may be TRBD1 or TRBD2 (6 bases each). The CDR3 covers 14 residues. V was trimmed by 3 bases and J by 2 bases, leaving 11 bases between them. Germline lookup yields CDR1 MDHEN and CDR2 SYDVKM. DNA for the CDR3: TGTGCCAGCAGTTTTGTGGGGGGCGCCTACGAGCAGTACTTC. The encoded protein is CASSFVGGAYEQYF.

This clone turned up a few times. The sample has other DNA sequences that encode this CDR3 too. The J gene is TRBJ2-7, the V gene TRBV7-9; no definite D call. Germline loops: CDR1 SEHNR, CDR2 FQNEAQ (reference sequence). V lost 3 bases to trimming and J lost 2 bases, with 5 bases between them. This CDR3 is built from 12 residues. The CDR3 protein is CASSLSTYEQYF. CDR3 bases: TGTGCCAGCAGCTTGAGTACCTACGAGCAGTACTTC. The complete variable domain, with remaining parts taken from reference TRBV7-9 and TRBJ2-7, reads DTGVSQNPRHKITKRGQNVTFRCDPISEHNRLYWYRQTLGQGPEFLTYFQNEAQLEKSRLLSDRFSAERPKGSFSTLEIQRTEQGDSAMYLCASSLSTYEQYFGPGTRLTVT.

The chain combines TRBV7-6 with TRBJ1-5; no reliable D call. V was cut by 1 base and J by 4 bases, with 8 bases left in between. Germline V gene data show CDR1 as SGHVS and CDR2 as FNYEAQ. This CDR3 has 14 residues. CDR3 coding DNA: TGTGCCAGCAGCTTAGTAGCGGGTAATCAGCCCCAGCATTTT. This translates into CASSLVAGNQPQHF.

The chain combines TRBV30 with TRBJ2-1, with D perhaps TRBD2 (6 bases). The ends were cut back, 0 bases at V and 12 bases at J, with 15 bases in the middle. Germline assignment: CDR1 GTSNPN and CDR2 SVGIG (reference sequence). This CDR3 is 13 amino acids long. The CDR3 here is CAWSVLRGEWQFF. The CDR3 region has the DNA TGTGCCTGGAGTGTATTGCGCGGGGAGTGGCAGTTCTTC. The full variable domain, completed using reference TRBV30 and TRBJ2-1, is SQTIHQWPATLVQPVGSPLSLECTVEGTSNPNLYWYRQAAGRGLQLLFYSVGIGQISSEVPQNLSASRPQDRQFILSSKKLLLSDSGFYLCAWSVLRGEWQFFGPGTRLTVL.

The genes are TRBV19 and TRBJ2-7; no reliable D call. CDR1 is LNHDA and CDR2 is SQIVND in the germline V gene (reference sequence). Trimming stripped 5 bases from V and 8 bases from J, with 22 bases between. The CDR3 sequence is 15 residues long. Here the CDR3 DNA reads TGTGCCAGTAGTTCTAACTGGGAATTCGGTCGCAAGCAGTACTTC. This encodes CASSSNWEFGRKQYF.

This sequence joins TRBV5-6 and TRBJ1-1; maybe TRBD1 (5 bases). V was cut by 5 bases and J by 0 bases, with 14 bases left in between. This CDR3 has 15 residues. The V gene's germline CDR1 is SGHDT and CDR2 YYEEEE. The CDR3 region has the DNA TGTGCCAGCAGTCCGAGGGGCACCTTGAACACTGAAGCTTTCTTT. Amino acid sequence: CASSPRGTLNTEAFF.

The rearrangement joins TRBV7-9 to TRBJ2-2; 9 bases match TRBD2. The CDR3 has 19 amino acids. V was pared by 4 bases and J by 4 bases, with 16 bases of the junction left unmatched. Germline V gene sequence: CDR1 SEHNR, CDR2 FQNEAQ (reference sequence). The CDR3 spells CASSWASGKGTVATGELFF. The CDR3 DNA follows: TGTGCCAGCAGCTGGGCTAGCGGGAAAGGAACCGTGGCCACCGGGGAGCTGTTTTTT. The entire variable domain, with the rest obtained from reference TRBV7-9 and TRBJ2-2, is as follows: DTGVSQNPRHKITKRGQNVTFRCDPISEHNRLYWYRQTLGQGPEFLTYFQNEAQLEKSRLLSDRFSAERPKGSFSTLEIQRTEQGDSAMYLCASSWASGKGTVATGELFFGEGSRLTVL.

This chain connects TRBV11-2 to TRBJ1-1; no definite D call. Germline CDR1 reads SGHAT; CDR2 reads FQNNGV. CDR3 length equals 17 residues. Deletions cut 3 bases from V and 3 bases from J, with 20 bases between. The CDR3 here is CASSLVRLAGGDTEAFF. CDR3 in DNA: TGTGCCAGCAGCTTGGTGAGGTTGGCGGGTGGAGACACTGAAGCTTTCTTT.

The rearrangement joins TRBV27 to TRBJ1-1; D is unclear. There are 17 residues in the CDR3. Per the germline V gene, CDR1 is MNHEY and CDR2 is SMNVEV (reference sequence). The V gene lost 1 base and the J gene lost 1 base, with 16 bases spanning the gap. DNA of the CDR3: TGTGCCAGCAGTTTATTGAGTTTACGGAACCAGAACACTGAAGCTTTCTTT. This encodes CASSLLSLRNQNTEAFF.

The J gene is TRBJ2-2, the V gene TRBV9; D perhaps matches TRBD1 (5 bases). The CDR3 spans 13 residues. V shed 5 bases and J shed 3 bases, with 8 bases lying between them. CDR1 is SGDLS and CDR2 is YYNGEE in the germline V gene. The DNA for the CDR3 is TGTGCCAGCAGGTCAGGGTACACCGGGGAGCTGTTTTTT. It encodes CASRSGYTGELFF. The variable domain in full, completed from reference TRBV9 and TRBJ2-2, reads DSGVTQTPKHLITATGQRVTLRCSPRSGDLSVYWYQQSLDQGLQFLIQYYNGEERAKGNILERFSAQQFPDLHSELNLSSLELGDSALYFCASRSGYTGELFFGEGSRLTVL.

The chain couples TRBV28 to TRBJ2-5; 11 bases line up with TRBD2. Trimming at V came to 7 bases and at J to 4 bases, leaving 8 bases not matched to a gene. There are 15 residues in the CDR3. Germline CDR1 reads MDHEN; CDR2 reads SYDVKM. The CDR3 spells CASTPWLAGGETQYF. The DNA of the CDR3 is TGTGCCAGCACCCCATGGCTAGCGGGAGGAGAGACCCAGTACTTC.

This clone occurred a few times. The chain joins TRBV29-1 to TRBJ1-1; D gene uncertain. This CDR3 comprises 13 residues. From germline, CDR1 is SQVTM and CDR2 ANQGSEA. The V end was cut by 4 bases, the J end by 0 bases, with 9 bases between. As DNA, the CDR3 is TGCAGCGTTGCAGGAGCTATGAACACTGAAGCTTTCTTT. Protein product: CSVAGAMNTEAFF. The full variable domain, rest sourced from reference TRBV29-1 and TRBJ1-1, is SAVISQKPSRDICQRGTSLTIQCQVDSQVTMMFWYRQQPGQSLTLIATANQGSEATYESGFVIDKFPISRPNLTFSTLTVSNMSPEDSSIYLCSVAGAMNTEAFFGQGTRLTVV.

Regarding this clone: The same CDR3 also results from other DNA sequences found in this sample. The chain joins TRBV27 to TRBJ2-7; 7 bases are a match to TRBD1. This CDR3 contains 14 residues. CDR1 MNHEY and CDR2 SMNVEV come from the germline V gene (reference sequence). V was clipped by 5 bases and J by 3 bases; unmatched bases: 7. CDR3 in DNA: TGTGCCAGCAGTCCCCGACAGGGTAACTACGAGCAGTACTTC. Protein sequence: CASSPRQGNYEQYF.

The J gene is TRBJ2-3, the V gene TRBV5-4; maybe TRBD2 (6 bases). CDR3 length: 13 amino acids. Germline V gene data show CDR1 as SGHNT and CDR2 as YYREEE (reference sequence). V was shortened by 3 bases and J by 7 bases, with 12 bases between the two germline ends. Here the CDR3 DNA reads TGTGCCAGCAGCTCCTTGGGGGGATATACGCAGTATTTT. As protein: CASSSLGGYTQYF.

This chain joins TRBV7-9 and TRBJ2-1; 7 nucleotides match TRBD2. The CDR3 runs to 11 residues. V shed 4 bases and J 14 bases; nucleotides not matched to a gene: 5. Germline V gene data show CDR1 as SEHNR and CDR2 as FQNEAQ (reference sequence). CDR3 protein: CASSSGTKEFF. As DNA, the CDR3 is TGTGCCAGCAGCTCCGGGACTAAGGAGTTCTTC.

The chain links TRBV7-3 to TRBJ2-1; D gene uncertain. The CDR3 consists of 13 residues. V was shortened by 0 bases and J by 6 bases, with 6 bases between the two germline ends. The germline V gene has CDR1 SGHTA and CDR2 FQGTGA. CDR3 sequence reads: CASSLTPINEQFF. Written as DNA, the CDR3 is TGTGCCAGCAGCTTAACGCCGATCAATGAGCAGTTCTTC.

The gene calls are TRBV5-1 and TRBJ1-2, with TRBD1 identical over 9 bases. Germline V lookup: CDR1 SGHRS, CDR2 YFSETQ. This CDR3 comprises 16 residues. V shed 3 bases and J 0 bases; nucleotides not matched to a gene: 6. The CDR3 here is CASSWDRDVANYGYTF. CDR3 DNA: TGCGCCAGCAGCTGGGACAGGGACGTAGCTAACTATGGCTACACCTTC. The full variable domain, with the rest looked up from reference TRBV5-1 and TRBJ1-2, is KAGVTQTPRYLIKTRGQQVTLSCSPISGHRSVSWYQQTPGQGLQFLFEYFSETQRNKGNFPGRFSGRQFSNSRSEMNVSTLELGDSALYLCASSWDRDVANYGYTFGSGTRLTVV.

V is TRBV19 and J is TRBJ1-5; D may be TRBD1 (5 bases). The length of the CDR3 is 15 residues. Germline assignment: CDR1 LNHDA and CDR2 SQIVND (reference sequence). The ends were cut back, 8 bases at V and 5 bases at J, with 19 bases in the middle. The CDR3 loop reads CASARRETVDQPQHF. CDR3 coding DNA: TGTGCCAGTGCCCGCAGGGAAACGGTTGATCAGCCCCAGCATTTT.

This rearrangement joins TRBV15 to TRBJ2-7; a possible D gene is TRBD1 (6 bases). Germline V gives CDR1 LNHNV, CDR2 YYDKDF (reference sequence). This CDR3 has 14 amino acids. V was clipped by 2 bases and J by 6 bases, with 14 bases between them. The CDR3 bases are TGTGCCACCAGCAGACGGGACATATGGACCGAGCAGTACTTC. This gives the protein CATSRRDIWTEQYF.

This chain joins TRBV14 and TRBJ2-2; 7 nucleotides match TRBD2. The trim removed 4 bases at V and 1 base at J, leaving 3 bases unmatched. The germline gives CDR1 SGHDN, CDR2 FVKESK. The CDR3 spans 15 residues. CDR3 sequence: CASSPGGWNTGELFF. The CDR3 DNA follows: TGTGCCAGCAGCCCCGGGGGGTGGAACACCGGGGAGCTGTTTTTT.